This is a list of T cell receptor beta chains from one sample in a study of T cell changes during pregnancy in multiple sclerosis. This table comes from immunoSEQ multiplex PCR, and its TCRdb copy is limited to in-frame clones, with some not included. The profile covers around 39,000 clones, with over 75% appearing a single time and more than 0.95% taken by the ten largest. The input for sequencing was CD4+ T cells from peripheral blood mononuclear cells, taken before pregnancy. The receptors derive from a female donor with multiple sclerosis, enrolled in a pregnancy study. Both conserved end residues are part of each CDR3. The D gene is left open where the match is weak. Clone size appears in some rows only: once, few, many, or a class for an expanded clone.

V gene: TRBV7-2
D gene: .
clone size: .
CDR3 length: 13
J gene: TRBJ1-3
CDR3 DNA: TGTGCCAGCAGCTCCATGAACACAAACACCATATATTTT
CDR3 protein: CASSSMNTNTIYF

V gene: TRBV30
D gene: .
clone size: .
CDR3 length: 13
J gene: TRBJ1-2
CDR3 DNA: TGTGCCTGGAGTGTAACAGTACCGTATGGCTACACCTTC
CDR3 protein: CAWSVTVPYGYTF

V gene: TRBV19
D gene: .
clone size: .
CDR3 length: 15
J gene: TRBJ2-1
CDR3 DNA: TGTGCCAGTAGTATTCGGGGGAACACCTACAATGAGCAGTTCTTC
CDR3 protein: CASSIRGNTYNEQFF

V gene: TRBV5-5
D gene: .
clone size: .
CDR3 length: 12
J gene: TRBJ2-2
CDR3 DNA: TGTGCCAGCAGCTCCTCCACCGGGGAGCTGTTTTTT
CDR3 protein: CASSSSTGELFF

V gene: TRBV7-9
D gene: TRBD1
clone size: .
CDR3 length: 12
J gene: TRBJ2-1
CDR3 DNA: TGTGCCAGCAGCTGGGACAGCAATGAGCAGTTCTTC
CDR3 protein: CASSWDSNEQFF

V gene: TRBV2
D gene: .
clone size: .
CDR3 length: 14
J gene: TRBJ2-3
CDR3 DNA: TGTGCCAGCACCCTGTCCGGGGGAACAGATACGCAGTATTTT
CDR3 protein: CASTLSGGTDTQYF

V gene: TRBV7-7
D gene: .
clone size: once
CDR3 length: 13
J gene: TRBJ2-7
CDR3 DNA: TGTGCTAGCAGCTTATCAACACTAGACGAGCAGTACTTC
CDR3 protein: CASSLSTLDEQYF

V gene: TRBV4-2
D gene: TRBD2
clone size: .
CDR3 length: 17
J gene: TRBJ2-1
CDR3 DNA: TGTGCCAGCAGCCCCACTGGCGGGAGGGGGGCCTACAATGAGCAGTTCTTC
CDR3 protein: CASSPTGGRGAYNEQFF

V gene: TRBV11-2
D gene: TRBD1
clone size: once
CDR3 length: 13
J gene: TRBJ1-1
CDR3 DNA: TGTGCCAGCAGGCGACAGGGGAACACTGAAGCTTTCTTT
CDR3 protein: CASRRQGNTEAFF

V gene: TRBV6-5
D gene: TRBD2
clone size: .
CDR3 length: 14
J gene: TRBJ2-1
CDR3 DNA: TGTGCCAGCAGTGACCGGTGGACTAGCGATGAGCAGTTCTTC
CDR3 protein: CASSDRWTSDEQFF

V gene: TRBV6-5
D gene: .
clone size: few
CDR3 length: 14
J gene: TRBJ2-7
CDR3 DNA: TGTGCCAGCAGTGCCGCAAGGGGTCTCGACGAGCAGTACTTC
CDR3 protein: CASSAARGLDEQYF

V gene: TRBV25-1
D gene: .
clone size: .
CDR3 length: 14
J gene: TRBJ1-4
CDR3 DNA: TGTGCCAGTCAGTCAGGCGTTTTAGGAGAAAAACTGTTTTTT
CDR3 protein: CASQSGVLGEKLFF

V gene: TRBV10-3
D gene: .
clone size: .
CDR3 length: 14
J gene: TRBJ2-7
CDR3 DNA: TGTGCCATCAGCTCCGAGACAGGTTCCTACGAGCAGTACTTC
CDR3 protein: CAISSETGSYEQYF

V gene: TRBV4-3
D gene: TRBD1
clone size: .
CDR3 length: 15
J gene: TRBJ2-3
CDR3 DNA: TGCGCCAGCAGCCAAGGGGACAGGGGCACAGATACGCAGTATTTT
CDR3 protein: CASSQGDRGTDTQYF

V gene: TRBV28
D gene: TRBD1
clone size: .
CDR3 length: 15
J gene: TRBJ2-7
CDR3 DNA: TGTGCCAGCAGTCTACCGGGACAGGGGCCCCAGGAGCAGTACTTC
CDR3 protein: CASSLPGQGPQEQYF

V gene: TRBV7-7
D gene: .
clone size: few
CDR3 length: 14
J gene: TRBJ2-5
CDR3 DNA: TGTGCTAGCAGCTGGGGGCAGGGACAAGAGACCCAGTACTTC
CDR3 protein: CASSWGQGQETQYF

V gene: TRBV18
D gene: .
clone size: few
CDR3 length: 15
J gene: TRBJ2-5
CDR3 DNA: TGTGCCAGCTCACCCGGACACGCAGGGCAAGAGACCCAGTACTTC
CDR3 protein: CASSPGHAGQETQYF

V gene: TRBV9
D gene: TRBD2
clone size: .
CDR3 length: 15
J gene: TRBJ2-1
CDR3 DNA: TGTGCCAGCAGTCCCGGGACTAGCGCCAACAATGAGCAGTTCTTC
CDR3 protein: CASSPGTSANNEQFF

V gene: TRBV28
D gene: TRBD2
clone size: .
CDR3 length: 15
J gene: TRBJ2-7
CDR3 DNA: TGTGCCAGCAGTTTAGGTCTAGCGGGAGGCTACGAGCAGTACTTC
CDR3 protein: CASSLGLAGGYEQYF

V gene: TRBV10-3
D gene: .
clone size: .
CDR3 length: 14
J gene: TRBJ1-3
CDR3 DNA: TGTGCCATCACCCCGGGGGGCTGGGGAAACACCATATATTTT
CDR3 protein: CAITPGGWGNTIYF

V gene: TRBV4-3
D gene: .
clone size: .
CDR3 length: 13
J gene: TRBJ1-4
CDR3 DNA: TGCGCCAGCAGCCAAGATGGCAGGGAAAAACTGTTTTTT
CDR3 protein: CASSQDGREKLFF

V gene: TRBV5-5
D gene: TRBD1
clone size: .
CDR3 length: 13
J gene: TRBJ1-2
CDR3 DNA: TGTGCCAGCAGCTCCGGGACAGACTATGGCTACACCTTC
CDR3 protein: CASSSGTDYGYTF

V gene: TRBV21-1
D gene: .
clone size: .
CDR3 length: 15
J gene: TRBJ2-7
CDR3 DNA: TGTGCCAGCAGCTGGGGGACAGGGTTTAACTACGAGCAGTACTTC
CDR3 protein: CASSWGTGFNYEQYF

V gene: TRBV30
D gene: TRBD2
clone size: .
CDR3 length: 13
J gene: TRBJ2-7
CDR3 DNA: TGTGCCTGGGCATCGACTAGCGGGAGGAACCAGTACTTC
CDR3 protein: CAWASTSGRNQYF

V gene: TRBV14
D gene: TRBD2
clone size: .
CDR3 length: 17
J gene: TRBJ2-3
CDR3 DNA: TGTGCCAGCAGCCGACCGACCGGGACTAGCTTTTCAGATACGCAGTATTTT
CDR3 protein: CASSRPTGTSFSDTQYF

V gene: TRBV6-1
D gene: TRBD2
clone size: few
CDR3 length: 15
J gene: TRBJ2-1
CDR3 DNA: TGTGCCAGCAGTGAACTAGCGGGAGGCTACAATGAGCAGTTCTTC
CDR3 protein: CASSELAGGYNEQFF

V gene: TRBV21-1
D gene: .
clone size: .
CDR3 length: 17
J gene: TRBJ2-7
CDR3 DNA: TGTGCCAGCAGCAAAGAAAGGGCCTCGGGACACACCTACGAGCAGTACTTC
CDR3 protein: CASSKERASGHTYEQYF

V gene: TRBV18
D gene: TRBD1
clone size: few
CDR3 length: 11
J gene: TRBJ2-7
CDR3 DNA: TGTGCCAGCGCGGACAGGGTGGAGCAGTACTTC
CDR3 protein: CASADRVEQYF

V gene: TRBV18
D gene: .
clone size: .
CDR3 length: 14
J gene: TRBJ1-1
CDR3 DNA: TGTGCCAGCTCACCACTTAAAACGAGCACTGAAGCTTTCTTT
CDR3 protein: CASSPLKTSTEAFF

V gene: TRBV19
D gene: TRBD2
clone size: .
CDR3 length: 17
J gene: TRBJ2-1
CDR3 DNA: TGTGCCAGTAGTCTCCAAGCGGGACTAGCGGTGAACAATGAGCAGTTCTTC
CDR3 protein: CASSLQAGLAVNNEQFF

V gene: TRBV29-1
D gene: .
clone size: .
CDR3 length: 11
J gene: TRBJ1-2
CDR3 DNA: TGCAGCGTTGTGCAGGGTCATGGCTACACCTTC
CDR3 protein: CSVVQGHGYTF

V gene: TRBV10-3
D gene: .
clone size: .
CDR3 length: 16
J gene: TRBJ2-2
CDR3 DNA: TGTGCCATCAGTGGAGACAGAAATCTTAACACCGGGGAGCTGTTTTTT
CDR3 protein: CAISGDRNLNTGELFF

V gene: TRBV6-7
D gene: TRBD2
clone size: .
CDR3 length: 17
J gene: TRBJ2-7
CDR3 DNA: TGTGCCAGCAGTTACTCGAAACTAGCGGGAGGAATTTACGAGCAGTACTTC
CDR3 protein: CASSYSKLAGGIYEQYF

V gene: TRBV7-7
D gene: TRBD1
clone size: .
CDR3 length: 14
J gene: TRBJ2-7
CDR3 DNA: TGTGCTAGCAGCCCCGGGACAGAGTACTACGAGCAGTACTTC
CDR3 protein: CASSPGTEYYEQYF

V gene: TRBV6-6
D gene: TRBD1
clone size: .
CDR3 length: 14
J gene: TRBJ2-5
CDR3 DNA: TGTGCCAGCAGTCGGGGTCCGAGGGGGCAGACCCAGTACTTC
CDR3 protein: CASSRGPRGQTQYF

V gene: TRBV11-2
D gene: TRBD2
clone size: .
CDR3 length: 14
J gene: TRBJ2-7
CDR3 DNA: TGTGCCAGCAGCCAGCTAGCGGTGACCTACGAGCAGTACTTC
CDR3 protein: CASSQLAVTYEQYF